The subject of this entry is one T cell receptor beta chain. The data derive from a study of blood T cell repertoires in COVID-19. Study information: The United States, Italy and Spain were the sources of the acute and convalescent COVID-19 samples.

Some clones are missing from TCRdb's copy, which holds only in-frame ones; the method was immunoSEQ multiplex PCR. The sample has 110,000 to 150,000 clones, around 88% seen once. The ends were cut back, 0 bases at V and 7 bases at J, with 10 bases in the middle. Germline-derived CDR1 and CDR2 are GTSNPN and SVGIG (reference sequence). The CDR3 runs 13 residues. The sequence derives from a woman aged 55-69 years with acute or convalescent COVID-19. The genes are TRBV30 and TRBJ1-5; possible D gene TRBD1, 5 bases. Sequenced sample: peripheral blood. The CDR3 loop reads CAWSVQDGQPQHF. The CDR3 coding sequence is TGTGCCTGGAGTGTACAGGATGGGCAGCCCCAGCATTTT. The variable domain in full, with the rest retrieved from reference TRBV30 and TRBJ1-5, is SQTIHQWPATLVQPVGSPLSLECTVEGTSNPNLYWYRQAAGRGLQLLFYSVGIGQISSEVPQNLSASRPQDRQFILSSKKLLLSDSGFYLCAWSVQDGQPQHFGDGTRLSIL.